These T cell receptor beta chains were read from a single sample in a study of cytomegalovirus exposure and HLA in healthy donors. Here immunoSEQ multiplex PCR was the method, and the copy in TCRdb shows in-frame clones only, minus some. This table holds about 180,000 clones, around 83% found once. The sample was PBMCs. These receptors came from a girl aged 2 to 10 in good health and CMV-seropositive. Each CDR3 is given with its conserved first and last residue. Fields, in order: clone size, D gene, J gene, V gene, CDR3 DNA, CDR3 protein. A D gene is named only where the DNA matches it firmly. Size is omitted from some rows. Given values are once, few, many or a class for expanded clones.

size: NA
D: NA
J: TRBJ1-2
V: TRBV6-5
DNA: TGTGCCAGCACCTGGGGAGCTAACTATGGCTACACCTTC
CDR3: CASTWGANYGYTF

size: NA
D: NA
J: TRBJ1-1
V: TRBV30
DNA: TGTGCCTGGAGCCGAGGCACTGAAGCTTTCTTT
CDR3: CAWSRGTEAFF

size: NA
D: NA
J: TRBJ2-5
V: TRBV5-1
DNA: TGCGCCAGCAGCTTATCCGGCCTAGCTGGAGAGACCCAGTACTTC
CDR3: CASSLSGLAGETQYF

size: NA
D: NA
J: TRBJ2-7
V: TRBV28
DNA: TGTGCCAGCAGTACCGAGCGCGGACTGAGAATCTACGAGCAGTACTTC
CDR3: CASSTERGLRIYEQYF

size: once
D: NA
J: TRBJ1-5
V: TRBV6-1
DNA: TGTGCCAGCAGAAGACGGGAGAGCAATCAGCCCCAGCATTTT
CDR3: CASRRRESNQPQHF

size: NA
D: NA
J: TRBJ2-7
V: TRBV27
DNA: TGTGCCAGCAGTATCCGGGAAACCTCCTACGAGCAGTACTTC
CDR3: CASSIRETSYEQYF

size: NA
D: NA
J: TRBJ1-2
V: TRBV19
DNA: TGTGCCAGTAGTCCCGTCAGCTATGGCTACACCTTC
CDR3: CASSPVSYGYTF

size: NA
D: TRBD1
J: TRBJ1-2
V: TRBV19
DNA: TGTGCCAGTAGTATGGGACAGGGCCCGGGGGGCTACACCTTC
CDR3: CASSMGQGPGGYTF

size: NA
D: NA
J: TRBJ2-7
V: TRBV30
DNA: TGTGCCCTGATGGGGACATCTACCTACGAGCAGTACTTC
CDR3: CALMGTSTYEQYF

size: NA
D: NA
J: TRBJ1-1
V: TRBV11-2
DNA: TGTGCCAGCAGACTCTCCAACACTGAAGCTTTCTTT
CDR3: CASRLSNTEAFF

size: NA
D: NA
J: TRBJ2-1
V: TRBV27
DNA: TGTGCCAGCAGTTTAATCGCAGAACCGGGAGTGCAGTTCTTC
CDR3: CASSLIAEPGVQFF

size: NA
D: NA
J: TRBJ2-3
V: TRBV29-1
DNA: TGCAGCGTTTTAAAGGGGGAGGATACGCAGTATTTT
CDR3: CSVLKGEDTQYF

size: NA
D: TRBD2
J: TRBJ2-1
V: TRBV11-3
DNA: TGTGCCAGCAGCTGGACTATAGCGGGAATTGAGCAGTTCTTC
CDR3: CASSWTIAGIEQFF

size: few
D: TRBD1
J: TRBJ1-1
V: TRBV4-2
DNA: TGTGCCAGCAGCCAGCCGGGACAGGGGAACACTGAAGCTTTCTTT
CDR3: CASSQPGQGNTEAFF

size: once
D: TRBD2
J: TRBJ2-1
V: TRBV4-2
DNA: TGTGCCAGCAGCCAGGGGCTGCGGGGGGTGGGGAATGAGCAGTTCTTC
CDR3: CASSQGLRGVGNEQFF